The next 17 T cell receptor beta chains were all read from a single sample in a study of radiotherapy plus CTLA-4 blockade in lung cancer. Here immunoSEQ multiplex PCR was the method, and the copy in TCRdb shows in-frame clones only, minus some. There are roughly 100,000 clones in the sample; over 65% occur only once, and over 2% lies in the top ten. Sequenced here: peripheral blood, sampled from a patient treated with radiotherapy plus ipilimumab. Receptors were obtained from a human donor with non-small cell lung cancer that progressed on radiotherapy plus ipilimumab. Some clones in this sample may be carry-over from other donors' samples.

V usage is TRBV5-6 and J usage is TRBJ2-1, with 11 bases lining up with TRBD2. Germline CDR1 SGHDT, CDR2 YYEEEE. Trimming at V came to 2 bases and at J to 4 bases, leaving 8 bases not matched to a gene. The CDR3 loop spans 17 amino acids. Here the CDR3 DNA reads TGTGCCAGCAGCTTTGGGCTAGCGGGGGGAATTTACAATGAGCAGTTCTTC. The encoded protein is CASSFGLAGGIYNEQFF.

The rearrangement joins TRBV29-1 to TRBJ1-5; no reliable D call. Germline V gene data show CDR1 as SQVTM and CDR2 as ANQGSEA. This CDR3 has 13 residues. The V gene lost 6 bases and the J gene lost 1 base, with 10 bases spanning the gap. CDR3 coding DNA: TGCAGCGTGGCCCGAGGGAGCAATCAGCCCCAGCATTTT. Protein: CSVARGSNQPQHF.

This clone has more than one count but fewer than ten. This chain links TRBV27 with TRBJ1-1; possible D gene TRBD1, 5 bases. The CDR3 length is 11 residues. V was trimmed by 7 bases and J by 5 bases, leaving 8 bases between them. Germline lookup yields CDR1 MNHEY and CDR2 SMNVEV (reference sequence). The chain's CDR3 is CASTRGTEAFF. In nucleotides, the CDR3 is TGTGCCAGCACAAGGGGAACTGAAGCTTTCTTT.

The J gene is TRBJ2-3, the V gene TRBV11-1, with 7 positions matching TRBD2. This CDR3 is 19 amino acids long. V lost 3 bases to trimming and J lost 0 bases; unmatched junction nucleotides: 15. Germline V gene data show CDR1 as SGHAT and CDR2 as FQDESV (reference sequence). CDR3 bases: TGTGCCAGCAGCTTTGAAAATAGCGGGTTGATGGCTAGCACAGATACGCAGTATTTT. Protein sequence: CASSFENSGLMASTDTQYF. The entire variable domain, with the rest obtained from reference TRBV11-1 and TRBJ2-3, is as follows: EAEVAQSPRYKITEKSQAVAFWCDPISGHATLYWYRQILGQGPELLVQFQDESVVDDSQLPKDRFSAERLKGVDSTLKIQPAELGDSAMYLCASSFENSGLMASTDTQYFGPGTRLTVL.

This chain connects TRBV6-1 to TRBJ1-1; no clear D gene. The CDR3 loop spans 15 amino acids. V dropped 2 bases and J dropped 3 bases, with 13 bases sitting between them. Germline V gene lookup returns CDR1 MNHNS and CDR2 SASEGT. CDR3 amino acids: CASSEPSEGHTEAFF. CDR3 DNA sequence: TGTGCCAGCAGTGAACCCTCTGAGGGCCACACTGAAGCTTTCTTT.

V is TRBV10-1 and J is TRBJ2-1, with 13 positions matching TRBD2. Germline V gene sequence: CDR1 WNHNN, CDR2 SYGVQD (reference sequence). Losses at the gene ends were 3 bases for V and 2 bases for J; bases not matched to a gene: 19. This CDR3 is 22 amino acids long. The CDR3 reads CASSEASFRGLAGCPPYNEQFF. As DNA, the CDR3 is TGCGCCAGCAGTGAAGCCTCTTTTCGGGGACTAGCGGGGTGTCCCCCCTACAATGAGCAGTTCTTC.

The chain carries TRBV4-1 and TRBJ2-4; no firm D call. Trimming left V 0 bases short and J 3 bases short, with 24 bases between. This CDR3 spans 20 amino acids. Per germline, CDR1 MGHRA and CDR2 YSYEKL. The chain's CDR3 is CASSQEDGRERRLNKNIQYF. The CDR3 DNA reads as TGCGCCAGCAGCCAAGAAGATGGTAGAGAACGCCGTCTTAACAAAAACATTCAGTACTTC.

The chain is built from TRBV28 and TRBJ2-3; D is possibly TRBD1 or TRBD2 (6 bases each). The V end lost 7 bases, the J end lost 4 bases, and 15 bases lay between the germline ends. CDR1 MDHEN and CDR2 SYDVKM come from the germline V gene. This CDR3 is 14 amino acids long. In DNA form, the CDR3 reads TGTGCCAGCATTAACCGGGGGCACGCAGATACGCAGTATTTT. It translates to CASINRGHADTQYF.

The chain is built from TRBV7-6 and TRBJ1-4; D unclear. CDR1 SGHVS and CDR2 FNYEAQ come from the germline V gene. The CDR3 is 16 amino acids. Deletions cut 0 bases from V and 5 bases from J, with 13 bases between. DNA for the CDR3: TGTGCCAGCAGCTTAGCCCGAGCCAGGACCAATGAAAAACTGTTTTTT. This gives the protein CASSLARARTNEKLFF.

The rearrangement uses TRBV18 and TRBJ1-1, with D uncertain. The CDR3 has 16 amino acids. The germline CDR1 and CDR2 sequences are KGHSH and LQKENI. V lost 4 bases to trimming and J lost 6 bases, with 21 bases between them. The CDR3 sequence is CASSQSLRAAIPEAFF. CDR3 bases: TGTGCCAGCTCACAATCCCTGAGGGCAGCCATTCCTGAAGCTTTCTTT.

The chain combines TRBV11-2 with TRBJ2-1, with D unclear. Per the germline V gene, CDR1 is SGHAT and CDR2 is FQNNGV. The CDR3 is 16 amino acids. Trimming removed 2 bases at V and 6 bases at J, with 17 bases between. The CDR3: CASSLFDGLNFNEQFF. CDR3 DNA sequence: TGTGCCAGCAGCTTATTCGATGGTCTAAACTTCAATGAGCAGTTCTTC.

The chain joins TRBV5-1 to TRBJ2-7; a possible D gene is TRBD1 (5 bases). The germline gives CDR1 SGHRS, CDR2 YFSETQ. The CDR3 is 17 amino acids. Trimming left V 0 bases short and J 0 bases short, with 16 bases between. CDR3 residues: CASSLEGHKENSYEQYF. The CDR3 nucleotides are TGCGCCAGCAGCTTGGAAGGACACAAGGAGAACTCCTACGAGCAGTACTTC. Supplemented by reference TRBV5-1 and TRBJ2-7, the full variable domain reads KAGVTQTPRYLIKTRGQQVTLSCSPISGHRSVSWYQQTPGQGLQFLFEYFSETQRNKGNFPGRFSGRQFSNSRSEMNVSTLELGDSALYLCASSLEGHKENSYEQYFGPGTRLTVT.

This chain joins TRBV4-2 and TRBJ2-7; D not certain. This CDR3 contains 15 residues. In germline, CDR1 is LGHNA, CDR2 YNFKEQ. Trimming stripped 0 bases from V and 7 bases from J, with 16 bases between. Here the CDR3 reads CASSQDYAAVGEQYF. The CDR3 bases are TGTGCCAGCAGCCAAGACTACGCCGCAGTGGGTGAGCAGTACTTC.

V and J are TRBV7-3 and TRBJ2-3; 8 bases align to TRBD2. The CDR3 has 16 residues. V gave up 2 bases and J gave up 1 base; unmatched junction bases: 5. Germline loops: CDR1 SGHTA, CDR2 FQGTGA. This CDR3 is CASSLSASGRTDTQYF. The CDR3 bases are TGTGCCAGCAGCTTATCGGCTAGCGGGCGCACAGATACGCAGTATTTT.

The chain recombines TRBV6-5 with TRBJ1-2; 10 positions agree with TRBD1. With V trimmed by 6 bases and J by 8 bases, 15 bases remained unmatched. Per the germline V gene, CDR1 is MNHEY and CDR2 is SVGAGI. The CDR3 length is 16 residues. The CDR3 protein is CASSYPGGTGVMGYTF. The CDR3, as DNA: TGTGCCAGCAGCTACCCCGGAGGGACAGGGGTGATGGGCTACACCTTC.

In the case of this clone: This specimen includes other DNA sequences encoding the same CDR3. This chain links TRBV7-2 with TRBJ2-7; D is perhaps TRBD2 (5 bases). Germline V CDR1 and CDR2: SGHTA, FQGNSA. CDR3 length: 14 amino acids. Trimming shortened V by 0 bases and J by 1 base, and 7 bases separated the two germline ends. The CDR3 reads CASSLARASYEQYF. DNA for the CDR3: TGTGCCAGCAGCTTAGCGAGGGCTTCCTACGAGCAGTACTTC.

V usage is TRBV19 and J usage is TRBJ1-2, with D hard to call. CDR1 and CDR2 (germline): LNHDA, SQIVND (reference sequence). The CDR3 is 13 residues long. Trimming removed 3 bases from V and 2 bases from J, with 7 bases in between. CDR3 DNA sequence: TGTGCCAGTAGTATGGAGGGCAACTATGGCTACACCTTC. Amino acid sequence: CASSMEGNYGYTF.